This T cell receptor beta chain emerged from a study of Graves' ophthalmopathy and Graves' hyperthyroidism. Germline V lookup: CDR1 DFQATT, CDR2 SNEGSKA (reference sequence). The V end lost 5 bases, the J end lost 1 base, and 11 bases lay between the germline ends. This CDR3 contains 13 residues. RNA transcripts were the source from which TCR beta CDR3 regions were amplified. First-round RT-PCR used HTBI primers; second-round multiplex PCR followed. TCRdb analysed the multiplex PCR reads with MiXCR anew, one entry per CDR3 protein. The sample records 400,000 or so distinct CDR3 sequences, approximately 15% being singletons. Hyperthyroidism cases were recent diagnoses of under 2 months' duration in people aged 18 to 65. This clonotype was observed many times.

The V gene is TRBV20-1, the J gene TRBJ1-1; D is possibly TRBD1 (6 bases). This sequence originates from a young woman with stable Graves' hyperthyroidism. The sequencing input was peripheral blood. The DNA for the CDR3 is TGCAGTGCTCCGGACAGCTGGAACACTGAAGCTTTCTTT. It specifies CSAPDSWNTEAFF.